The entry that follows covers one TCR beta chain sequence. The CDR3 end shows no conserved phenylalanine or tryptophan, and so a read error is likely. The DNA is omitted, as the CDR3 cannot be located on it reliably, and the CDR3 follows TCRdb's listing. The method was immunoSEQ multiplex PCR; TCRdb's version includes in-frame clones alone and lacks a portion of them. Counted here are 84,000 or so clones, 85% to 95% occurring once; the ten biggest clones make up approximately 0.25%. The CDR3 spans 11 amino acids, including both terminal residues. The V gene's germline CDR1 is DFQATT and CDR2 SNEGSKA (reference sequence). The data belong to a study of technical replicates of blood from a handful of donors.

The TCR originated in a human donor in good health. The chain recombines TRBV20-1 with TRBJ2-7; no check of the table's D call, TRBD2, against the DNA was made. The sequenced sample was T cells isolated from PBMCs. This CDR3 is CSAGPPGLPFM.